The 8 T cell receptor beta chains reported below all come from one sample, sequenced in a study of T cells in women clearing cervical HPV infection. Data came from immunoSEQ multiplex PCR; TCRdb stores just in-frame clones and leaves some out. Found here are tens of thousands of clones; the top ten clones hold around 6.6%. Sequencing was done on a sample of blood buffy coat. The receptors were sampled from a woman between 18 and 70 years old with a cervical HPV16 infection that either progressed to CIN3+ or cleared (not recorded which).

A remark on this clone: The CDR3 goes on 3 residues after the read ends, and that part is filled in from the germline J gene. V gene TRBV18 combines with J gene TRBJ1-2; the match to TRBD1 covers 7 bases. The CDR3 length is 13 residues. Looked up from germline, CDR1 is KGHSH and CDR2 is LQKENI. CDR3 bases read: TGTGCCAGCTCACCAGACAGGGTACGGGGC. Translated: CASSPDRVRG. The entire CDR3 is CASSPDRVRGYTF.

Turning to this clone: The sequenced fragment ends 3 residues before the CDR3 boundary, so the rest is inferred from the germline J gene. The chain combines TRBV7-9 with TRBJ1-1; D perhaps matches TRBD1 (6 bases). V lost 4 bases and J lost 3, with 9 bases in between. Per the germline V gene, CDR1 is SEHNR and CDR2 is FQNEAQ (reference sequence). CDR3 size: 13 residues. The CDR3 loop reads CASSSPGDTEAFF. The DNA read from the CDR3 is TGTGCCAGCAGCTCCCCAGGGGACACTGAA.

On this clone itself: The CDR3 end is not reached by the read, which stops 3 residues before it; the germline J gene fills it in. This chain joins TRBV30 and TRBJ1-1; tentatively, D is TRBD1 (5 bases). Trimming removed 4 bases from V and 7 bases from J, with 19 bases in between. The germline V gene has CDR1 GTSNPN and CDR2 SVGIG (reference sequence). The CDR3 length is 14 residues. The sequenced part of the CDR3 DNA is TGTGCCTGGACCAATCTTACTGGGGGGGGTGAA. The encoded protein is CAWTNLTGGGE. The full CDR3 protein is CAWTNLTGGGEAFF.

About this clone: The read falls 3 residues short of the CDR3 end, and the missing part is taken from the germline J gene. V is TRBV6-1 and J is TRBJ1-1, with D possibly matching TRBD1 (6 bases). The germline V gene has CDR1 MNHNS and CDR2 SASEGT. Trimming took off 2 bases at V and 4 bases at J, with 11 bases between the two ends. CDR3 length: 14 residues. The DNA read from the CDR3 is TGTGCCAGCAGTGAAATTGGGACACCCACTGAA. Translating it yields CASSEIGTPTE. The CDR3 in its entirety is CASSEIGTPTEAFF.

As concerns this clone: Sequencing ends 3 residues short of the CDR3 end; the germline J gene provides the rest. This rearrangement joins TRBV7-3 to TRBJ2-5, with 8 bases that match TRBD2. The J segment lost 5 bases and the V segment lost 1 base, leaving 6 bases of the junction unmatched. Germline V gene data show CDR1 as SGHTA and CDR2 as FQGTGA. This CDR3 comprises 15 residues. The CDR3 reads CASSLSGGSGETQYF. The sequenced CDR3 bases are TGTGCCAGCAGCTTAAGCGGGGGGTCCGGGGAGACC. Looking up the rest from reference TRBV7-3 and TRBJ2-5 gives the full variable domain: GAGVSQTPSNKVTEKGKYVELRCDPISGHTALYWYRQSLGQGPEFLIYFQGTGAADDSGLPNDRFFAVRPEGSVSTLKIQRTERGDSAVYLCASSLSGGSGETQYFGPGTRLLVL.

Details on this clone: The read finishes 3 residues shy of the CDR3 end, and the germline J gene is used to complete it. This chain links TRBV5-1 with TRBJ2-2, with D possibly matching TRBD2 (7 bases). The CDR3 extends over 15 amino acids. Germline CDR1 SGHRS, CDR2 YFSETQ. The V gene lost 7 bases and the J gene lost 4 bases, with 17 bases spanning the gap. The CDR3 sequence is CASAVEGGSTGELFF. The sequenced part of the CDR3 DNA is TGCGCCAGCGCCGTGGAGGGGGGGAGCACCGGGGAG.

About this clone: Read data end 3 residues before the CDR3 end; the end is taken from the germline J gene. The rearrangement links TRBV11-2 to TRBJ1-1, with 8 bases matching TRBD1. Germline lookup yields CDR1 SGHAT and CDR2 FQNNGV. The CDR3 totals 15 residues. J gave up 5 bases and V 7 bases, and 12 bases lay outside the gene matches. CDR3 amino acids: CASTPVRGQATEAFF. Partial CDR3 DNA: TGTGCCAGCACTCCCGTCCGGGGACAGGCGACTGAA.

A note on this clone: The CDR3 end is not reached by the read, which stops 3 residues before it; the germline J gene fills it in. The J gene is TRBJ1-2, the V gene TRBV19, with D unresolved. Per the germline V gene, CDR1 is LNHDA and CDR2 is SQIVND (reference sequence). This CDR3 is 13 amino acids long. CDR3 in amino acids: CASSIPSTGGYTF. CDR3 bases read: TGTGCCAGTAGTATCCCAAGTACGGGGGGC.